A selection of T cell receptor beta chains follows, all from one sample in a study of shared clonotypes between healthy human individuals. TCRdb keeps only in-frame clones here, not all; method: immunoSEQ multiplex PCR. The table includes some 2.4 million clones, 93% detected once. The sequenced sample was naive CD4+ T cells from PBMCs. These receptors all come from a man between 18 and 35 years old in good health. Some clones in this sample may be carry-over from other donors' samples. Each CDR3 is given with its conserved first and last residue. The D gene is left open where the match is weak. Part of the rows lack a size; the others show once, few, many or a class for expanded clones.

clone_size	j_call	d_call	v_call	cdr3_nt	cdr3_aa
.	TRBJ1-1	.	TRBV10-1	TGCGCCAGCACGGAGAATCTGAACACTGAAGCTTTCTTT	CASTENLNTEAFF
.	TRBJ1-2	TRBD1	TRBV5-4	TGTGCCAGCAGCTCACCAGGGGGGAACTATGGCTACACCTTC	CASSSPGGNYGYTF
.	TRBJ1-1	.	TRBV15	TGTGCCACCAGCAGAGATCGGATCCTCCCACGGGGCACTGAAGCTTTCTTT	CATSRDRILPRGTEAFF
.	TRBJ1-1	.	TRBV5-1	TGCGCCAGCAGCTTACCGGGAGGGACTGAAGCTTTCTTT	CASSLPGGTEAFF
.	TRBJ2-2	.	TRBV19	TGTGCCAGTAGTGTCGGCAGGGAGGCCGGGGAGCTGTTTTTT	CASSVGREAGELFF
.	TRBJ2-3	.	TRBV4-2	TGTGCCAGCAGCCAAGATGGAAGCACAGATACGCAGTATTTT	CASSQDGSTDTQYF
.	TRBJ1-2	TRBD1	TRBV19	TGTGCCAGTAGTTCGCCGGACAGGGGAGACTATGGCTACACCTTC	CASSSPDRGDYGYTF
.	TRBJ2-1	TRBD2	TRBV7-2	TGTGCCAGCAGCCGACCTCTAGCGGGAGGTTCCTACAATGAGCAGTTCTTC	CASSRPLAGGSYNEQFF
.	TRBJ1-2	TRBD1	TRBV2	TGTGCCAGCAGTCGAAACAGGGGAGGCAACTATGGCTACACCTTC	CASSRNRGGNYGYTF
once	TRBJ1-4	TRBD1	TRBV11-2	TGTGCCAGCAGCTCGTTTAGACAGGGAGGGGAAAAACTGTTTTTT	CASSSFRQGGEKLFF
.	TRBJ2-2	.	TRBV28	TGTGCCAGCAGCCGCGACAGATACACCGGGGAGCTGTTTTTT	CASSRDRYTGELFF